Described below is a single T cell receptor (beta chain) sequence and its context. Antigen specificity is unknown. These data belong to a study of cytomegalovirus exposure and HLA in healthy donors. On the study more broadly: Ancestry clustering placed 81% of over 300 genotyped donors in the Caucasian-associated cluster.

The donors comprised healthy bone marrow donors. There were likely unrecorded immune exposures, though donors were nominally healthy when sampled. Overall study findings and caveats: About 87% or about 30% of the time was how often most TCR beta V segments were productive, according to an earlier analysis.

Looked up from germline, CDR1 is LGHNA and CDR2 is YSLEER. Trimming removed 1 base at V and 8 bases at J, with 15 bases between. The CDR3 runs to 15 residues. PCR used 60 Vbeta primers and 13 Jbeta primers. The data were produced by immunoSEQ multiplex PCR, yet TCRdb's version contains in-frame clones alone and is incomplete. The table has about 120,000 clones, around 63% seen once; the top ten hold more than 8.5%. J is TRBJ2-1 and V is TRBV4-3; weak D call: TRBD2 (6 bases). This receptor was identified in a middle-aged man in good health and CMV-seropositive. Sample: PBMCs. The CDR3 nucleotides read TGCGCCAGCAGCCAAGGAGTCATGTGGGGGGATGAGCAGTTCTTC. Translating it yields CASSQGVMWGDEQFF.